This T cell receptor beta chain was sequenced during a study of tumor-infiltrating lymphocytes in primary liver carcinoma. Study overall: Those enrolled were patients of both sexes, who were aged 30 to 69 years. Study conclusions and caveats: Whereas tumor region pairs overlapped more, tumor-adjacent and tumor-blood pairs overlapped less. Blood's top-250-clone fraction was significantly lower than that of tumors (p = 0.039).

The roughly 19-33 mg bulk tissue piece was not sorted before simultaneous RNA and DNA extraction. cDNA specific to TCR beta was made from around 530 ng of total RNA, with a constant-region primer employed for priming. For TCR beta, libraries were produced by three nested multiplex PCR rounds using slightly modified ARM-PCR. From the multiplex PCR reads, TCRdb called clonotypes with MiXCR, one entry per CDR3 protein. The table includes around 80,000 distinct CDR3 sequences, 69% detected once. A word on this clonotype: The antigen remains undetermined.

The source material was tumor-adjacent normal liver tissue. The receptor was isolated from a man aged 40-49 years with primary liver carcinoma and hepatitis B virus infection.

CDR3 nucleotides: TGTGCCAGCAGCGACGCGGCCTTCCCTGTCCACTGTGGCTACACCTTC. It is translated as CASSDAAFPVHCGYTF. The genes are TRBV5-6 and TRBJ1-2; unclear D gene. The CDR3 contains 16 residues. Germline CDR1 SGHDT, CDR2 YYEEEE. V dropped 4 bases and J dropped 7 bases, with 23 bases sitting between them.